The 32 T cell receptor beta chains listed next were all sequenced from one sample in a study of blood T cells in healthy people across ages. Sample-barcoded 5' priming and a J-beta primer mix drove a second PCR of roughly 6 to 12 cycles. TCRdb reprocessed the 5' RACE reads with MiXCR, giving one entry per CDR3 protein. The sample has some 1.8 million distinct CDR3 sequences, roughly two fifths seen once. The specimen was blood. These TCRs come from a human donor in good health.

With regard to this clonotype: Possible read error: a much larger clone is one base away. The chain recombines TRBV28 with TRBJ2-7; the D call may be TRBD1 or TRBD2 (5 bases each). The CDR3 is made up of 13 amino acids. Between the trimmed V and J ends, which lost 6 bases and 2 bases, there was a span of 11 bases. Germline V lookup: CDR1 MDHEN, CDR2 SYDVKM. CDR3: CASRIGTPYEQYF. In nucleotides, the CDR3 is TGTGCCAGCAGGATAGGGACCCCCTACGAGCAGTACTTC.

Note on this clonotype: One junction end does not reproduce the germline sequence, and a read error may be involved. V gene TRBV18 combines with J gene TRBJ2-5, with no clear D. This CDR3 comprises 13 residues. From germline, CDR1 is KGHSH and CDR2 LQKENI. The CDR3 DNA reads as TGTGCCCGCTCACCACTTCCCCGGGAGACCCAGTACTTC. Translating it yields CARSPLPRETQYF.

V gene TRBV29-1 combines with J gene TRBJ1-1; no firm D call. V was pared by 4 bases and J by 0 bases, with 9 bases between. Germline CDR1 reads SQVTM; CDR2 reads ANQGSEA. This CDR3 region has 13 residues. The CDR3 DNA sequence: TGCAGCGTTGTCACCCAGATGAACACTGAAGCTTTCTTT. Translated, it gives CSVVTQMNTEAFF.

This chain connects TRBV27 to TRBJ2-1; possibly TRBD1 for D (6 bases). CDR3 length: 13 residues. V was clipped by 5 bases and J by 8 bases, with 13 bases between them. Germline V CDR1 and CDR2: MNHEY, SMNVEV (reference sequence). CDR3 in DNA: TGTGCCAGCAGTAAACAGGGCCGACATGAGCAGTTCTTC. Translating it yields CASSKQGRHEQFF.

The genes are TRBV29-1 and TRBJ2-4, with 8 nucleotides matching TRBD1. The J call may be incorrect, as the DNA end agrees better with TRBJ2-7. Germline V gene sequence: CDR1 SQVTM, CDR2 ANQGSEA. The CDR3 runs 15 residues. The CDR3 protein is CSVEDRRTGFDEQYF. In DNA form, the CDR3 reads TGCAGCGTTGAAGATCGCCGGACAGGGTTTGACGAGCAGTACTTC.

The chain couples TRBV7-2 to TRBJ2-4; the match to TRBD2 covers 10 bases. TRBJ2-7 matches the DNA end more closely, so the J call is doubtful. The CDR3 has 17 residues. Germline CDR1 SGHTA, CDR2 FQGNSA. CDR3: CASSLSQRGGLFNEQYF. The DNA of the CDR3 is TGTGCCAGCAGCTTAAGCCAGCGGGGGGGCCTATTTAACGAGCAGTACTTC.

This clonotype showed up just a few times. This sequence joins TRBV9 and TRBJ1-6, with D perhaps matching TRBD1 (5 bases). Trimming took off 5 bases at V and 14 bases at J, with 38 bases between the two ends. The CDR3 has 20 residues. CDR1 and CDR2 from the germline V gene are SGDLS and YYNGEE. Here the CDR3 reads CASSAPSRDGVGGSWTSLHF. CDR3 DNA sequence: TGTGCCAGCAGTGCCCCATCCCGGGACGGAGTGGGAGGGTCCTGGACATCCCTCCACTTT.

In regard to this clonotype: At one boundary the junction diverges from the germline segment, which might be a read error. V is TRBV7-3 and J is TRBJ2-3, with D maybe TRBD2 (6 bases). Germline V gives CDR1 SGHTA, CDR2 FQGTGA. The CDR3 totals 14 residues. The CDR3 is CASSLTFGGDTRYF. In DNA form, the CDR3 reads TGTGCCAGCAGCTTAACGTTCGGGGGTGATACGCGGTATTTT.

V and J are TRBV6-2 or TRBV6-3 and TRBJ1-2; perhaps TRBD1 as D (5 bases). Germline assignment: CDR1 MNHEY and CDR2 SVGEGT. Between the trimmed V and J ends, which lost 8 bases and 3 bases, there was a span of 13 bases. The CDR3 has 13 residues. The CDR3 is CASRSPGDYGYTF. In nucleotides, the CDR3 is TGTGCCAGCCGTTCTCCGGGGGACTATGGCTACACCTTC.

This chain joins TRBV15 and TRBJ2-2; D is undetermined. The CDR3 length is 11 residues. Germline V gene lookup returns CDR1 LNHNV and CDR2 YYDKDF (reference sequence). Trimming pared 5 bases from V and 6 bases from J, leaving 4 bases between. CDR3 loop: CATSQSGELFF. The CDR3, as DNA: TGTGCCACCAGCCAGTCCGGGGAGCTGTTTTTT.

Ten or more counts support this clonotype. The chain joins TRBV25-1 to TRBJ2-7; tentatively, D is TRBD1 (6 bases). CDR1 and CDR2 (germline): MGHDK, SYGVNS. CDR3 length: 15 amino acids. Trimming removed 3 bases from V and 3 bases from J, with 15 bases in between. CDR3 residues: CASSDLQGGYYEQYF. The CDR3, as DNA: TGTGCCAGCAGTGACCTACAGGGTGGGTACTACGAGCAGTACTTC.

This chain joins TRBV7-2 and TRBJ2-4, with D perhaps matching TRBD2 (5 bases). The DNA end lines up better with TRBJ2-7; the J call may be wrong. The CDR3 runs to 14 residues. In germline, CDR1 is SGHTA, CDR2 FQGNSA. In nucleotides, the CDR3 is TGTGCCAGCAGCCGAGGACTCTTTCCCTACGAGCAGTACTTC. Translation gives CASSRGLFPYEQYF.

This chain connects TRBV4-1 to TRBJ1-1; D is uncertain. The CDR3 is made up of 15 amino acids. Trimming took off 1 base at V and 4 bases at J, with 13 bases between the two ends. Germline CDR1 MGHRA, CDR2 YSYEKL. The CDR3 sequence is CASSQGLGIGTEAFF. As DNA, the CDR3 is TGCGCCAGCAGCCAAGGTTTAGGGATCGGCACTGAAGCTTTCTTT.

This clonotype has a handful of counts. This rearrangement joins TRBV20-1 to TRBJ1-1; D is possibly TRBD1 (6 bases). The CDR3 length is 15 residues. Germline assignment: CDR1 DFQATT and CDR2 SNEGSKA (reference sequence). The V end lost 5 bases, the J end lost 3 bases, and 19 bases lay between the germline ends. CDR3 DNA: TGCAGTGCTCCCCGGGGGGGGCTCGCGGACACTGAAGCTTTCTTT. It encodes CSAPRGGLADTEAFF.

V is TRBV29-1 and J is TRBJ1-1; possible D gene TRBD1, 6 bases. Trimming left V 6 bases short and J 1 base short, with 12 bases between. The germline CDR1 and CDR2 sequences are SQVTM and ANQGSEA. The CDR3 runs to 13 residues. CDR3 amino acids: CSVLGGGNTEAFF. DNA for the CDR3: TGCAGCGTCCTAGGGGGTGGGAACACTGAAGCTTTCTTT.

V is TRBV4-1 and J is TRBJ2-7; 8 bases fit TRBD2. Germline V gene data show CDR1 as MGHRA and CDR2 as YSYEKL. The V segment lost 4 bases and the J segment 1 base; nucleotides outside the gene matches: 6. The CDR3 extends over 15 amino acids. CDR3 protein: CASSPTASGSYEQYF. CDR3 nucleotide sequence: TGCGCCAGCAGCCCAACGGCTAGCGGGTCCTACGAGCAGTACTTC.

This clonotype was observed a few times. The genes are TRBV29-1 and TRBJ2-7; D is possibly TRBD1 or TRBD2 (7 bases each). Trimming stripped 2 bases from V and 1 base from J, with 12 bases between. Looked up from germline, CDR1 is SQVTM and CDR2 is ANQGSEA. The CDR3 spans 14 residues. This CDR3 reads CSVEPQGGSYEQYF. The CDR3 nucleotides are TGCAGCGTTGAACCGCAGGGGGGGTCCTACGAGCAGTACTTC.

This clonotype was seen a handful of times. The gene calls are TRBV5-1 and TRBJ1-2; D unclear. Per the germline V gene, CDR1 is SGHRS and CDR2 is YFSETQ. This CDR3 is 16 amino acids long. V was cut by 0 bases and J by 5 bases, with 17 bases left in between. The CDR3 nucleotides are TGCGCCAGCAGCTTGGAGAACAGAGTCCGGCTTTATGGCTACACCTTC. It specifies CASSLENRVRLYGYTF.

The CDR3 sequence is CASSRSRARETLSGANVLTF. In nucleotides, the CDR3 is TGCGCCAGCAGCCGCAGTCGAGCAAGGGAAACCCTCTCTGGGGCCAACGTCCTGACTTTC. The rearrangement joins TRBV4-1 to TRBJ2-6; D call uncertain. V lost 4 bases and J 0 bases, leaving 22 bases between the germline ends. The germline CDR1 and CDR2 sequences are MGHRA and YSYEKL. This CDR3 comprises 20 residues.

The gene calls are TRBV6-2 or TRBV6-3 and TRBJ2-7; maybe TRBD2 (6 bases). Deletions cut 0 bases from V and 5 bases from J, with 17 bases between. The V gene's germline CDR1 is MNHEY and CDR2 SVGEGT. The CDR3 runs 16 residues. In nucleotides, the CDR3 is TGTGCCAGCAGTTACTCGCCGACGGTGGAGGGCCACGAGCAGTACTTC. It codes for CASSYSPTVEGHEQYF.

The rearrangement uses TRBV6-6 and TRBJ2-3, with 9 nucleotides matching TRBD2. Trimming removed 7 bases from V and 0 bases from J; junction bases left unmatched: 5. The CDR3 runs to 15 residues. In germline, CDR1 is MNHNY, CDR2 SVGAGI (reference sequence). The CDR3 region is CASNPLAGSTDTQYF. CDR3 DNA sequence: TGTGCCAGCAATCCGCTAGCGGGGAGCACAGATACGCAGTATTTT.

The rearrangement uses TRBV12-3 or TRBV12-4 and TRBJ1-3; D gene unclear. Trimming left V 3 bases short and J 4 bases short, with 16 bases between. The CDR3 loop spans 16 amino acids. CDR3 in DNA: TGTGCCAGCAGTTTGGAAACGGCCCGGCAAGGAAACACCATATATTTT. Amino acid sequence: CASSLETARQGNTIYF.

This clonotype was seen more than once but under ten times. This chain uses TRBV29-1 with TRBJ2-7; D is undetermined. The germline V gene has CDR1 SQVTM and CDR2 ANQGSEA. Deletions cut 7 bases from V and 2 bases from J, with 18 bases between. This CDR3 has 14 residues. CDR3: CSAQHGKAPYEQYF. CDR3 bases: TGCAGCGCCCAACATGGAAAGGCTCCCTACGAGCAGTACTTC.

V usage is TRBV7-9 and J usage is TRBJ2-5; TRBD1 aligns across 7 bases. The J call may be faulty, since TRBJ2-7 better matches the DNA end. Germline CDR1 is SEHNR and CDR2 is FQNEAQ (reference sequence). The CDR3 consists of 14 residues. The CDR3 loop reads CASSMGQPSYEQYF. The CDR3 DNA reads as TGTGCCAGCAGCATGGGACAGCCCTCCTACGAGCAGTACTTC.

This clonotype was counted between two and nine times. The chain's CDR3 is CASSFKALQETQYF. CDR3 DNA sequence: TGTGCCAGCAGCTTCAAAGCGCTTCAAGAGACCCAGTACTTC. The chain joins TRBV5-6 to TRBJ2-5; no firm D call. V gave up 2 bases and J gave up 2 bases, with 10 bases separating them. Germline CDR1 SGHDT, CDR2 YYEEEE. This CDR3 is 14 amino acids long.

V gene TRBV6-2 or TRBV6-3 combines with J gene TRBJ2-7, with D possibly being TRBD1 (6 bases). Per germline, CDR1 MNHEY and CDR2 SVGEGT. V shed 2 bases and J shed 2 bases, with 28 bases lying between them. The CDR3 sequence is 20 residues long. CDR3 coding DNA: TGTGCCAGCAGTTACCCTATTGAAGAGGCCCGGGACAATGAACCCTACGAGCAGTACTTC. Protein product: CASSYPIEEARDNEPYEQYF.

The V call is TRBV20-1, the J call TRBJ2-3; TRBD2 agrees at 8 bases. Germline assignment: CDR1 DFQATT and CDR2 SNEGSKA (reference sequence). The CDR3 contains 13 residues. The chain's CDR3 is CRPIAGHTDTQYF. CDR3 DNA: TGCAGGCCCATAGCGGGACACACAGATACGCAGTATTTT.

The chain uses TRBV5-1 and TRBJ2-3, with 7 bases aligning to TRBD2. Germline values: CDR1 SGHRS, CDR2 YFSETQ. With 0 bases clipped from V and 6 bases from J, the junction kept 10 bases outside the gene matches. The CDR3 has 16 residues. Here the CDR3 reads CASSLGSSGPQDTQYF. The DNA of the CDR3 is TGCGCCAGCAGCTTGGGGTCTAGCGGCCCCCAGGATACGCAGTATTTT.

The table lists this clonotype with a few counts. The rearrangement links TRBV11-3 to TRBJ2-2; TRBD1 matches at 10 bases. The CDR3 has 15 residues. Germline V CDR1 and CDR2: SGHNT, YENEEA. Trimming took 5 bases from V and 7 from J; bases not matched to a gene: 7. The CDR3 region has the DNA TGTGCCAGCAGCCGAGACAGGGGGCGCGGCGGGGAGCTGTTTTTT. This codes for CASSRDRGRGGELFF.

This clonotype was detected only once. V gene TRBV15 combines with J gene TRBJ2-4, with D possibly matching TRBD2 (5 bases). Between the trimmed V and J ends, which lost 7 bases and 13 bases, there was a span of 20 bases. Germline CDR1 reads LNHNV; CDR2 reads YYDKDF (reference sequence). The CDR3 is made up of 13 amino acids. The CDR3 nucleotides read TGTGCCACCAAGTGGAGTAGTCGGGATGAGCAGTACTTC. Translation gives CATKWSSRDEQYF.

The rearrangement links TRBV7-2 to TRBJ2-7, with D possibly called TRBD1 or TRBD2 (6 bases each). Trimming took 5 bases from V and 1 from J, leaving 15 bases between them. The length of the CDR3 is 15 residues. Looked up from germline, CDR1 is SGHTA and CDR2 is FQGNSA. The CDR3 is CASSPRGTHSYEQYF. Here the CDR3 DNA reads TGTGCCAGCAGCCCCCGGGGGACACATTCCTACGAGCAGTACTTC.

Notes on this clonotype: The junction departs from the called germline gene at one end, perhaps through a read error. The gene calls are TRBV7-3 and TRBJ1-1; 7 bases match TRBD1. This CDR3 is built from 14 residues. CDR1 is SGHTA, CDR2 FQGTGA, per germline. CDR3 nucleotides: TGTGCCAGCAGCTCCAGACAGGGAAACACTGAAGTTTTCTTT. Protein: CASSSRQGNTEVFF.